One sample yielded the 14 T cell receptor beta chains listed below, sequenced in a study of blood T cell repertoires in COVID-19. Data came from immunoSEQ multiplex PCR; TCRdb stores just in-frame clones and leaves some out. Among around 500,000 clones listed, around 87% were seen once. Material for sequencing was PBMCs or T cells enriched from blood (not recorded which). The receptors were gathered from a middle-aged woman who had recovered from COVID-19.

This chain joins TRBV29-1 and TRBJ1-1; 7 nucleotides line up with TRBD1. Germline CDR1 is SQVTM and CDR2 is ANQGSEA. V was pared by 5 bases and J by 0 bases, with 3 bases of the junction left unmatched. This CDR3 is 13 amino acids long. The CDR3 spells CSVRGRLNTEAFF. In DNA, the CDR3 is TGCAGCGTTAGGGGGCGGCTGAACACTGAAGCTTTCTTT.

This chain uses TRBV3-1 (or the pseudogene TRBV3-2) with TRBJ1-2, with a possible D match to TRBD1 (5 bases). The V end lost 4 bases, the J end lost 3 bases, and 9 bases lay between the germline ends. This CDR3 region has 13 residues. CDR1 LGHDT and CDR2 YNNKEL come from the germline V gene (reference sequence). In DNA form, the CDR3 reads TGTGCCAGCAGCCGGGGCGGCTACTATGGCTACACCTTC. Protein sequence: CASSRGGYYGYTF.

The chain uses TRBV5-4 and TRBJ2-1, with 7 bases fitting TRBD1. The ends lost 5 bases at V and 6 bases at J; junction bases unmatched: 11. The CDR3 is 15 amino acids. Germline CDR1 reads SGHNT; CDR2 reads YYREEE (reference sequence). CDR3 loop: CASRPDRAPFNEQFF. DNA of the CDR3: TGTGCCAGCAGGCCAGACAGGGCCCCGTTCAATGAGCAGTTCTTC. Looking up the rest from reference TRBV5-4 and TRBJ2-1 gives the full variable domain: ETGVTQSPTHLIKTRGQQVTLRCSSQSGHNTVSWYQQALGQGPQFIFQYYREEENGRGNFPPRFSGLQFPNYSSELNVNALELDDSALYLCASRPDRAPFNEQFFGPGTRLTVL.

The chain joins TRBV7-6 to TRBJ2-3, with D uncertain. Between the trimmed V and J ends, which lost 2 bases and 0 bases, there was a span of 9 bases. The CDR3 consists of 15 residues. CDR1 is SGHVS, CDR2 FNYEAQ, per germline. In DNA, the CDR3 is TGTGCCAGCAGCTTACTAAGCTCTAGCACAGATACGCAGTATTTT. It translates to CASSLLSSSTDTQYF.

The rearrangement joins TRBV11-2 to TRBJ2-2; TRBD1 matches at 9 bases. The CDR3 length is 16 residues. Germline V lookup: CDR1 SGHAT, CDR2 FQNNGV. Trimming at V came to 5 bases and at J to 2 bases, leaving 6 bases not matched to a gene. In DNA form, the CDR3 reads TGTGCCAGCAGCAACAGGGGGCAGTCAAACACCGGGGAGCTGTTTTTT. The encoded protein is CASSNRGQSNTGELFF.

This sequence joins TRBV3-1 (or the pseudogene TRBV3-2) and TRBJ1-1; a weak D match, TRBD1 (6 bases). Trimming stripped 1 base from V and 0 bases from J, with 15 bases between. The CDR3 is 17 amino acids. In germline, CDR1 is LGHDT, CDR2 YNNKEL (reference sequence). The CDR3 sequence is CASSQAPREGVNTEAFF. CDR3 DNA sequence: TGTGCCAGCAGCCAAGCTCCGAGGGAGGGGGTGAACACTGAAGCTTTCTTT.

The V and J genes are TRBV5-1 and TRBJ2-1, with TRBD2 identical over 11 bases. The CDR3 runs 16 residues. The germline V gene encodes CDR1 SGHRS and CDR2 YFSETQ. With 7 bases clipped from V and 8 bases from J, the junction kept 14 bases outside the gene matches. In DNA form, the CDR3 reads TGCGCCAGCCCACTGCGACTAGCGGGACGCTTCTATGAGCAGTTCTTC. Encoded protein: CASPLRLAGRFYEQFF. The full variable domain, completed using reference TRBV5-1 and TRBJ2-1, is KAGVTQTPRYLIKTRGQQVTLSCSPISGHRSVSWYQQTPGQGLQFLFEYFSETQRNKGNFPGRFSGRQFSNSRSEMNVSTLELGDSALYLCASPLRLAGRFYEQFFGPGTRLTVL.

V usage is TRBV4-1 and J usage is TRBJ1-4; 9 bases agree with TRBD1. Germline assignment: CDR1 MGHRA and CDR2 YSYEKL. The trim removed 7 bases at V and 3 bases at J, leaving 9 bases unmatched. The CDR3 is made up of 16 amino acids. This chain's CDR3 is CASTPGQGFPNEKLFF. In DNA form, the CDR3 reads TGCGCCAGCACACCGGGACAGGGTTTTCCTAATGAAAAACTGTTTTTT.

The rearrangement uses TRBV12-3 or TRBV12-4 and TRBJ2-4; D call uncertain. This CDR3 has 11 amino acids. The V and J ends lost 6 bases and 4 bases respectively, with 4 bases between them. Written as DNA, the CDR3 is TGTGCCAGCAGAGCAAAAAACATTCAGTACTTC. Translation: CASRAKNIQYF.

The chain uses TRBV7-9 and TRBJ2-7, with 9 bases that match TRBD1. There are 14 residues in the CDR3. Germline V gene data show CDR1 as SEHNR and CDR2 as FQNEAQ (reference sequence). V lost 7 bases to trimming and J lost 2 bases; unmatched junction nucleotides: 6. The DNA of the CDR3 is TGTGCCAGCACCGCCGGGACAGGGACCTACGAGCAGTACTTC. It specifies CASTAGTGTYEQYF.

The gene calls are TRBV5-1 and TRBJ2-7, with 13 bases lining up with TRBD2. With V trimmed by 4 bases and J by 6 bases, 19 bases remained unmatched. CDR3 length: 19 residues. Germline V gives CDR1 SGHRS, CDR2 YFSETQ. The DNA for the CDR3 is TGCGCCAGCAGCCTACCTAGCCTAAGACTAGCGGGAGGCGATGTCGAGCAGTACTTC. Protein: CASSLPSLRLAGGDVEQYF.

Regarding this clone: Other DNA sequences in the sample encode the same CDR3. The gene calls are TRBV18 and TRBJ1-1, with unresolved D. Trimming removed 2 bases at V and 1 base at J, with 5 bases between. This CDR3 has 13 residues. The V gene's germline CDR1 is KGHSH and CDR2 LQKENI. DNA for the CDR3: TGTGCCAGCTCACCAAACGGGAACACTGAAGCTTTCTTT. Translation gives CASSPNGNTEAFF.

A single count supports this clone. This chain connects TRBV6-5 to TRBJ1-3; maybe TRBD1 (5 bases). Trimming left V 6 bases short and J 0 bases short, with 6 bases between. Per germline, CDR1 MNHEY and CDR2 SVGAGI. The CDR3 is 13 residues long. DNA for the CDR3: TGTGCCAGCAGAGACAGCTCTGGAAACACCATATATTTT. It specifies CASRDSSGNTIYF.

The rearrangement links TRBV5-1 to TRBJ1-1; 10 bases match TRBD1. The CDR3 has 15 amino acids. The V and J ends lost 4 bases and 1 base, in that order; junction bases with no gene match: 4. Per the germline V gene, CDR1 is SGHRS and CDR2 is YFSETQ. For the CDR3, the DNA is TGCGCCAGCAGCCGGGACAGGGGTAGGAACACTGAAGCTTTCTTT. It codes for CASSRDRGRNTEAFF. The full variable domain, with the rest looked up from reference TRBV5-1 and TRBJ1-1, is KAGVTQTPRYLIKTRGQQVTLSCSPISGHRSVSWYQQTPGQGLQFLFEYFSETQRNKGNFPGRFSGRQFSNSRSEMNVSTLELGDSALYLCASSRDRGRNTEAFFGQGTRLTVV.